The 2 T cell receptor beta chains below come from one sample, sequenced in a study of cytomegalovirus exposure and HLA in healthy donors. 60 Vbeta and 13 Jbeta primers were used in PCR. Only in-frame clones appear in the TCRdb table, and some are missing; sequencing was by immunoSEQ multiplex PCR. The sample consists of under 200,000 clones, roughly 83% of them appearing once. The sequenced material came from PBMCs. The receptors were sampled from a male donor in good health and CMV-seropositive.

This clone was recorded once. The CDR3, as DNA: TGTGCCAGCAGTTACGACAAGATCGATAATTCACCCCTCCACTTT. It encodes CASSYDKIDNSPLHF. V usage is TRBV6-5 and J usage is TRBJ1-6; D gene unclear. Trimming took off 2 bases at V and 5 bases at J, with 10 bases between the two ends. Germline CDR1 is MNHEY and CDR2 is SVGAGI. This CDR3 comprises 15 residues.

The rearrangement uses TRBV15 and TRBJ2-3; perhaps TRBD2 as D (5 bases). V was trimmed by 5 bases and J by 0 bases, leaving 12 bases between them. Germline lookup yields CDR1 LNHNV and CDR2 YYDKDF (reference sequence). The CDR3 is 15 residues long. As DNA, the CDR3 is TGTGCCACCAGCTATGAGGAGGCTAGCACAGATACGCAGTATTTT. This sequence encodes CATSYEEASTDTQYF.